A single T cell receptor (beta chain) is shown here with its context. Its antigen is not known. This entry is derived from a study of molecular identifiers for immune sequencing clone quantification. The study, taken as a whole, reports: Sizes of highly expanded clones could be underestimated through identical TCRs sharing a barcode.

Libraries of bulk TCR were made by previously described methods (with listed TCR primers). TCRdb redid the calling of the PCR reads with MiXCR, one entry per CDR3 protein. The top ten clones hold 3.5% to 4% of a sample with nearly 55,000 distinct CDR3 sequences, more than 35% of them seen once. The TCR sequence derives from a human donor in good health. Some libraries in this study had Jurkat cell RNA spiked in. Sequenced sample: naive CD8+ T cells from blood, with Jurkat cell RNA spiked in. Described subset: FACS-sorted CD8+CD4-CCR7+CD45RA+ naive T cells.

Here the CDR3 DNA reads TGCGCCAGCAGCCAAGAAGGAGACAGGGCCTCCTACGAGCAGTACTTC. Amino acids: CASSQEGDRASYEQYF. The chain employs TRBV4-3 and TRBJ2-7; TRBD1 matches at 7 bases. J was trimmed by 0 bases and V by 0 bases; bases with no gene match: 5. This CDR3 comprises 16 residues. From germline, CDR1 is LGHNA and CDR2 YSLEER.